These T cell receptor beta chains were read from a single sample in a study of T cell responses to AZD1222 COVID-19 vaccine. Method: immunoSEQ multiplex PCR; TCRdb's copy keeps in-frame clones and lacks some. The sample holds 120,000 to 150,000 clones, approximately 90% seen once. Material: peripheral blood, obtained on day 0 of AZD1222 vaccination. All receptors come from an adult in good health. Both conserved end residues are part of each CDR3. D genes are given only for firm matches. Rows may omit the clone size; those that give it use once, few, many or a size class.

clone size	V gene	J gene	D gene	CDR3 protein	CDR3 DNA
.	TRBV7-9	TRBJ2-7	TRBD1	CASSGFGQVNYEQYF	TGTGCCAGCAGCGGGTTCGGACAGGTGAACTACGAGCAGTACTTC
.	TRBV6-4	TRBJ1-2	TRBD1	CASSSGGSGYGYTF	TGTGCCAGCAGTTCAGGGGGTTCGGGATATGGCTACACCTTC
once	TRBV6-5	TRBJ1-3	.	CASRPSHSGNTIYF	TGTGCCAGCAGGCCTTCGCACTCTGGAAACACCATATATTTT
.	TRBV30	TRBJ1-2	.	CAWSVSRTENYGYTF	TGTGCCTGGAGTGTATCCAGGACGGAAAACTATGGCTACACCTTC
.	TRBV30	TRBJ1-1	.	CAWKGAGEAFF	TGTGCCTGGAAAGGGGCGGGTGAAGCTTTCTTT
.	TRBV29-1	TRBJ1-4	.	CSVQRDGNEKLFF	TGCAGCGTTCAGCGGGACGGTAATGAAAAACTGTTTTTT
.	TRBV7-3	TRBJ2-3	TRBD2	CASSLNGGAGDTQYF	TGTGCCAGCAGCTTAAACGGGGGGGCCGGAGATACGCAGTATTTT
.	TRBV19	TRBJ1-5	.	CASSIKGGPSNQPQHF	TGTGCCAGTAGTATTAAGGGGGGCCCTAGCAATCAGCCCCAGCATTTT
.	TRBV11-1	TRBJ2-1	.	CASSLVQEGNEQFF	TGTGCCAGCAGCTTAGTCCAGGAGGGCAATGAGCAGTTCTTC
.	TRBV30	TRBJ1-6	.	CAWGRANSPLHF	TGTGCCTGGGGCCGGGCTAATTCACCCCTCCACTTT
.	TRBV9	TRBJ1-1	.	CASSVVGGGHTEAFF	TGTGCCAGCAGCGTAGTTGGAGGGGGACACACTGAAGCTTTCTTT
.	TRBV18	TRBJ1-2	TRBD1	CASSPSQGAEGYTF	TGTGCCAGCTCACCGAGCCAGGGGGCGGAGGGCTACACCTTC
once	TRBV12-5	TRBJ2-7	.	CASGVSYEQYF	TGTGCTAGTGGAGTAAGCTACGAGCAGTACTTC
.	TRBV30	TRBJ1-1	TRBD1	CAWEPTGGYTEAFF	TGTGCCTGGGAACCCACAGGGGGGTACACTGAAGCTTTCTTT
.	TRBV28	TRBJ1-1	.	CASSRGRFTEAFF	TGTGCCAGCAGCCGCGGACGGTTCACTGAAGCTTTCTTT
.	TRBV6-1	TRBJ1-3	.	CASSEPGTSGNTIYF	TGTGCCAGCAGTGAACCTGGGACCTCTGGAAACACCATATATTTT
.	TRBV2	TRBJ1-3	TRBD1	CASSRQGNSGNTIYF	TGTGCCAGCAGCAGACAGGGGAACTCTGGAAACACCATATATTTT
.	TRBV5-6	TRBJ2-4	TRBD2	CASSLGTSGAVAKNIQYF	TGTGCCAGCAGCTTGGGAACTAGCGGGGCGGTGGCCAAAAACATTCAGTACTTC
.	TRBV4-2	TRBJ1-3	.	CASSPVPRGSSGNTIYF	TGTGCCAGCAGCCCAGTTCCCAGGGGCTCGAGTGGAAACACCATATATTTT
.	TRBV19	TRBJ1-2	.	CASRLPRDYGYTF	TGTGCCAGTAGGCTCCCCCGGGACTATGGCTACACCTTC
.	TRBV6-5	TRBJ1-3	TRBD1	CASRGTVSGNTIYF	TGTGCCAGCAGGGGGACAGTCTCTGGAAACACCATATATTTT
.	TRBV20-1	TRBJ2-3	.	CSASEGSTDTQYF	TGCAGTGCTAGTGAGGGGAGCACAGATACGCAGTATTTT
.	TRBV7-9	TRBJ1-2	TRBD1	CASSTGQAYGYTF	TGTGCCAGCAGCACTGGACAGGCATATGGCTACACCTTC
once	TRBV2	TRBJ1-4	.	CASSEIPGSNEKLFF	TGTGCCAGCAGTGAGATCCCAGGGTCTAATGAAAAACTGTTTTTT
.	TRBV5-1	TRBJ2-5	.	CASTKGHAGAETQYF	TGCGCCAGCACTAAAGGACATGCGGGGGCAGAGACCCAGTACTTC
.	TRBV5-4	TRBJ1-6	.	CASSLGQTSSYNSPLHF	TGTGCCAGCAGCTTGGGACAGACGAGCTCCTATAATTCACCCCTCCACTTT
.	TRBV28	TRBJ1-2	.	CASSGTNYGYTF	TGTGCCAGCAGTGGAACTAACTATGGCTACACCTTC
.	TRBV7-9	TRBJ1-2	TRBD1	CASSIDLGVTGINYGYTF	TGTGCCAGCAGCATCGACCTCGGGGTGACAGGGATTAACTATGGCTACACCTTC
few	TRBV11-2	TRBJ2-7	.	CASSFTSYEQYF	TGTGCCAGCAGCTTTACTTCCTACGAGCAGTACTTC
.	TRBV6-4	TRBJ2-3	TRBD2	CASSPGTSLPDTQYF	TGTGCCAGCAGTCCCGGGACTAGTTTACCAGATACGCAGTATTTT
once	TRBV5-3	TRBJ1-1	.	CARSLDSTFLNTEAFF	TGTGCCAGAAGCTTGGACTCCACATTCTTGAACACTGAAGCTTTCTTT
.	TRBV30	TRBJ1-1	TRBD1	CAWRGQGNTEAFF	TGTGCCTGGAGGGGACAGGGGAACACTGAAGCTTTCTTT
once	TRBV28	TRBJ1-2	TRBD1	CASSEVEQGANGYTF	TGTGCCAGCAGTGAAGTAGAACAGGGGGCGAATGGCTACACCTTC
.	TRBV18	TRBJ2-3	TRBD2	CASSPGQRETQYF	TGTGCCAGCTCACCGGGTCAGCGGGAGACGCAGTATTTT
.	TRBV7-9	TRBJ1-6	.	CASSWGDPNSPLHF	TGTGCCAGCAGCTGGGGGGACCCAAATTCACCCCTCCACTTT
.	TRBV11-2	TRBJ2-4	.	CASSLDPQNIQYF	TGTGCCAGCAGCTTAGATCCTCAAAACATTCAGTACTTC
.	TRBV4-1	TRBJ1-2	TRBD1	CASSQDLGTGVSNYGYTF	TGCGCCAGCAGCCAAGATCTCGGGACAGGGGTTTCTAACTATGGCTACACCTTC
.	TRBV7-9	TRBJ2-1	.	CASSFPGQLYNEQFF	TGTGCCAGCAGCTTCCCCGGCCAGCTCTACAATGAGCAGTTCTTC
.	TRBV2	TRBJ1-2	.	CASSPGTDYGYTF	TGTGCCAGCAGCCCCGGGACGGACTATGGCTACACCTTC
.	TRBV11-1	TRBJ1-2	.	CASSLFGNYGYTF	TGTGCCAGCAGCTTATTTGGAAACTATGGCTACACCTTC
.	TRBV3-1/TRBV3-2	TRBJ1-1	.	CASSGALVNTEAFF	TGTGCCAGCAGCGGGGCCTTGGTAAACACTGAAGCTTTCTTT
once	TRBV2	TRBJ2-7	TRBD1	CASKGGLGQGRTYEQYF	TGTGCCAGCAAGGGGGGATTAGGACAGGGTCGTACCTACGAGCAGTACTTC
.	TRBV5-4	TRBJ2-1	.	CASSPFLANEQFF	TGTGCCAGCAGCCCCTTTCTGGCCAATGAGCAGTTCTTC
.	TRBV5-5	TRBJ2-7	.	CASSSRTVLYWQYF	TGTGCCAGCAGCAGCCGGACAGTTCTTTACTGGCAGTACTTC
.	TRBV6-2/TRBV6-3	TRBJ1-2	.	CASSYEGRLTGGYTF	TGTGCCAGCAGTTACGAGGGCCGGTTGACGGGAGGCTACACCTTC
.	TRBV4-2	TRBJ1-1	.	CASSTRQNTEAFF	TGTGCCAGCAGCACTCGACAGAACACTGAAGCTTTCTTT
.	TRBV19	TRBJ1-2	.	CASSTQGPTHGYTF	TGTGCCAGTAGTACCCAGGGGCCAACGCATGGCTACACCTTC
.	TRBV9	TRBJ1-2	.	CASTELHGIDYGYTF	TGTGCCAGCACCGAACTCCACGGCATAGACTATGGCTACACCTTC
.	TRBV19	TRBJ2-3	TRBD2	CATMISGGTTDTQYF	TGTGCCACCATGATTAGCGGGGGGACTACAGATACGCAGTATTTT
.	TRBV11-2	TRBJ2-1	.	CASSLDLPDRIAYNEQFF	TGTGCCAGCAGCTTAGACCTCCCCGACAGGATCGCCTACAATGAGCAGTTCTTC
.	TRBV5-4	TRBJ2-6	TRBD2	CASSLSGGASGANVLTF	TGTGCCAGCAGCTTGAGCGGGGGGGCCTCTGGGGCCAACGTCCTGACTTTC